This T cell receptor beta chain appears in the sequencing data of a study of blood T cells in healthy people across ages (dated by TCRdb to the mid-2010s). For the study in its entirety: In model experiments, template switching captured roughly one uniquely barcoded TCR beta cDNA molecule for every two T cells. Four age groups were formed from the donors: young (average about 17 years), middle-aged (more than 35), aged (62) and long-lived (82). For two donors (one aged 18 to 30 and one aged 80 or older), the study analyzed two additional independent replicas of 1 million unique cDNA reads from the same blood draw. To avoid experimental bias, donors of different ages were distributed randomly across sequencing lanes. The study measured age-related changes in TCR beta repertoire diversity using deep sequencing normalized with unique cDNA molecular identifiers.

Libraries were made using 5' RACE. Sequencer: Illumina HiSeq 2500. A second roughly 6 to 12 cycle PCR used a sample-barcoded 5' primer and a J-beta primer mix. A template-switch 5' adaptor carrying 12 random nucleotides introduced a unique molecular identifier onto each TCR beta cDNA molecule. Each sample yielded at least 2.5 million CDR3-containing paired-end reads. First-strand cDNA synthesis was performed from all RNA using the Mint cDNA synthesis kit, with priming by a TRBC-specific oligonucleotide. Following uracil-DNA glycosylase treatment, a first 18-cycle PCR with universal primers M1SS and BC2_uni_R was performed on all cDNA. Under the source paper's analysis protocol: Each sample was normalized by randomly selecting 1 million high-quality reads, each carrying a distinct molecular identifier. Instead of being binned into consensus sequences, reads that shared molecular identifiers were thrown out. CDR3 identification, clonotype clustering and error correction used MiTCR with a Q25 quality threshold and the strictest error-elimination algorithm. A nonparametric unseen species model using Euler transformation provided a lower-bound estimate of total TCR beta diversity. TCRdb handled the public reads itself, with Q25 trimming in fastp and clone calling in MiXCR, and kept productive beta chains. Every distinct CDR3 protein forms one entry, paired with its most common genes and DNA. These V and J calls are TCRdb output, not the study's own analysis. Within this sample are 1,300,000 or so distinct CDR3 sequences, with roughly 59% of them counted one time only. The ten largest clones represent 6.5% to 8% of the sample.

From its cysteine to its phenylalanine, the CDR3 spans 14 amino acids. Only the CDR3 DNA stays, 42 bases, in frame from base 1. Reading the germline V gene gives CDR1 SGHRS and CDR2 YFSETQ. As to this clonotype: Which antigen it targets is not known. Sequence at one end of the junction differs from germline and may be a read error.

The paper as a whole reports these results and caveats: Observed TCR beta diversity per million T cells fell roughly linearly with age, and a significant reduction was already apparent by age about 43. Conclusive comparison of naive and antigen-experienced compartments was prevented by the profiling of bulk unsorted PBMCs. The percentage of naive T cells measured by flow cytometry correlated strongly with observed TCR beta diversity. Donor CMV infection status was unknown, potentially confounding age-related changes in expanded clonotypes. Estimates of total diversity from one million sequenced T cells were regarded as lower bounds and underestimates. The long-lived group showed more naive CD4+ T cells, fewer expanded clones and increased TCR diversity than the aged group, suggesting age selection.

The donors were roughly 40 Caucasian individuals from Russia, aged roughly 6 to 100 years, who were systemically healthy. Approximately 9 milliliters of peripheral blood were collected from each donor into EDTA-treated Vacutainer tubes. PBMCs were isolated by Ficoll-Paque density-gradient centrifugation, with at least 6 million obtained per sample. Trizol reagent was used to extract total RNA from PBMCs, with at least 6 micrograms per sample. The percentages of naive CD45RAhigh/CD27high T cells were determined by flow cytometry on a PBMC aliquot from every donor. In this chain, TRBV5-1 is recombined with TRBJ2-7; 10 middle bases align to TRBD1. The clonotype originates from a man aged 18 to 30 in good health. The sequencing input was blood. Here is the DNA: TGTGCCAGCAGTTGGGGGACAGGGGCCTACGAGCAGTACTTC. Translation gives CASSWGTGAYEQYF.